The 16 T cell receptor beta chains reported below all come from one sample, sequenced in a study of T cell responses to AZD1222 COVID-19 vaccine. The method was immunoSEQ multiplex PCR; TCRdb's version includes in-frame clones alone and lacks a portion of them. The sample lists about 140,000 clones; 92% were seen once. The sequencing used peripheral blood, collected 28 days after the second AZD1222 dose. Receptors originate from an adult who received the AZD1222 COVID-19 vaccine.

The gene calls are TRBV9 and TRBJ2-2; no definite D call. The CDR3 is 13 amino acids. V shed 2 bases and J shed 4 bases, with 6 bases lying between them. The germline gives CDR1 SGDLS, CDR2 YYNGEE. The CDR3 coding sequence is TGTGCCAGCAGCGTCTACGGCACCGGGGAGCTGTTTTTT. This gives the protein CASSVYGTGELFF. The complete variable domain, with remaining parts taken from reference TRBV9 and TRBJ2-2, reads DSGVTQTPKHLITATGQRVTLRCSPRSGDLSVYWYQQSLDQGLQFLIQYYNGEERAKGNILERFSAQQFPDLHSELNLSSLELGDSALYFCASSVYGTGELFFGEGSRLTVL.

V usage is TRBV7-2 and J usage is TRBJ2-1, with TRBD1 matching 8 bases. The ends lost 4 bases at V and 0 bases at J; junction bases unmatched: 5. The CDR3 spans 16 residues. The germline gives CDR1 SGHTA, CDR2 FQGNSA. DNA of the CDR3: TGTGCCAGCAGCTCAAGACAGGGGACCTCCTACAATGAGCAGTTCTTC. Translation gives CASSSRQGTSYNEQFF.

The rearrangement links TRBV5-4 to TRBJ1-1; D is uncertain. The germline V gene has CDR1 SGHNT and CDR2 YYREEE (reference sequence). Trimming left V 3 bases short and J 3 bases short, with 18 bases between. This CDR3 region has 16 residues. Here the CDR3 reads CASSYPRSGRDTEAFF. Written as DNA, the CDR3 is TGTGCCAGCAGCTACCCCCGTTCTGGCAGAGACACTGAAGCTTTCTTT.

The chain links TRBV28 to TRBJ1-2; maybe TRBD1 (6 bases). The CDR3 length is 12 residues. Between the trimmed V and J ends, which lost 3 bases and 6 bases, there was a span of 8 bases. Germline V gives CDR1 MDHEN, CDR2 SYDVKM. CDR3 amino acids: CASSFGGDGYTF. CDR3 in DNA: TGTGCCAGCAGTTTTGGGGGCGATGGCTACACCTTC.

This chain uses TRBV6-5 with TRBJ1-6; D perhaps matches TRBD1 (5 bases). Trimming took off 2 bases at V and 6 bases at J, with 14 bases between the two ends. There are 16 residues in the CDR3. The germline V gene encodes CDR1 MNHEY and CDR2 SVGAGI. The CDR3 sequence is CASSYLVAGINSPLHF. The CDR3 DNA sequence: TGTGCCAGCAGTTACCTGGTAGCAGGGATTAATTCACCCCTCCACTTT.

The gene calls are TRBV28 and TRBJ1-4, with D unresolved. This CDR3 has 16 residues. The germline gives CDR1 MDHEN, CDR2 SYDVKM. V was trimmed by 2 bases and J by 0 bases, leaving 10 bases between them. Here the CDR3 reads CASSLAGPPTNEKLFF. DNA of the CDR3: TGTGCCAGCAGTTTAGCTGGGCCTCCAACTAATGAAAAACTGTTTTTT.

The V and J genes are TRBV19 and TRBJ1-5; possible D gene TRBD1, 5 bases. This CDR3 contains 15 residues. Between the trimmed V and J ends, which lost 0 bases and 9 bases, there was a span of 15 bases. CDR1 LNHDA and CDR2 SQIVND come from the germline V gene (reference sequence). For the CDR3, the DNA is TGTGCCAGTAGTATAGATTCTTTCAGGGACCGGCCCCAGCATTTT. This gives the protein CASSIDSFRDRPQHF.

The rearrangement joins TRBV7-9 to TRBJ1-5; tentatively, D is TRBD1 (5 bases). Trimming left V 4 bases short and J 2 bases short, with 12 bases between. The CDR3 loop spans 15 amino acids. Per germline, CDR1 SEHNR and CDR2 FQNEAQ (reference sequence). The CDR3 region is CASSSREGGNQPQHF. As DNA, the CDR3 is TGTGCCAGCAGCTCCAGGGAAGGGGGCAATCAGCCCCAGCATTTT.

The chain uses TRBV27 and TRBJ2-6, with unresolved D. V was pared by 10 bases and J by 0 bases, with 7 bases between. Per germline, CDR1 MNHEY and CDR2 SMNVEV (reference sequence). There are 13 residues in the CDR3. The DNA for the CDR3 is TGTGCCACCAGAGGCTCTGGGGCCAACGTCCTGACTTTC. Translating gives CATRGSGANVLTF.

The J gene is TRBJ1-1, the V gene TRBV19, with a weak D call TRBD1 (6 bases). The CDR3 runs to 12 residues. Germline CDR1 reads LNHDA; CDR2 reads SQIVND (reference sequence). Trimming took off 6 bases at V and 7 bases at J, with 12 bases between the two ends. The CDR3 is CASRGDTFEAFF. The DNA for the CDR3 is TGTGCCAGTAGGGGGGACACCTTTGAAGCTTTCTTT.

This chain joins TRBV29-1 and TRBJ2-1; 7 bases are shared with TRBD1. Germline assignment: CDR1 SQVTM and CDR2 ANQGSEA. This CDR3 region has 12 residues. J gave up 5 bases and V 7 bases, and 5 bases lay outside the gene matches. Here the CDR3 reads CSEQGHNNEQFF. The CDR3 coding sequence is TGCAGCGAACAGGGGCACAACAATGAGCAGTTCTTC.

The V call is TRBV7-9, the J call TRBJ2-5; D not certain. From germline, CDR1 is SEHNR and CDR2 FQNEAQ (reference sequence). Trimming pared 6 bases from V and 2 bases from J, leaving 7 bases between. The CDR3 has 12 amino acids. The CDR3 spells CASSSAQETQYF. CDR3 DNA: TGTGCCAGCAGTTCGGCACAAGAGACCCAGTACTTC.

The chain recombines TRBV19 with TRBJ1-2; D is possibly TRBD1 (6 bases). The germline gives CDR1 LNHDA, CDR2 SQIVND (reference sequence). The length of the CDR3 is 15 residues. Trimming took off 1 base at V and 1 base at J, with 10 bases between the two ends. As DNA, the CDR3 is TGTGCCAGTAGTATAGCCACGGACAGTAACTATGGCTACACCTTC. This sequence encodes CASSIATDSNYGYTF.

CDR3 sequence (DNA): TGTGCCAGCAGCTTACCCAGAGGTCCGGGAAACTCCTACAATGAGCAGTTCTTC. As protein: CASSLPRGPGNSYNEQFF. The chain is built from TRBV7-2 and TRBJ2-1, with TRBD2 as a possible D gene (5 bases). V was shortened by 2 bases and J by 0 bases, with 17 bases between the two germline ends. Per germline, CDR1 SGHTA and CDR2 FQGNSA. This CDR3 has 18 residues. Using reference TRBV7-2 and TRBJ2-1 for the parts outside the CDR3, the full variable domain is GAGVSQSPSNKVTEKGKDVELRCDPISGHTALYWYRQSLGQGLEFLIYFQGNSAPDKSGLPSDRFSAERTGGSVSTLTIQRTQQEDSAVYLCASSLPRGPGNSYNEQFFGPGTRLTVL.

The genes are TRBV4-1 and TRBJ2-6; D possibly corresponds to TRBD1 (6 bases). Trimming shortened V by 4 bases and J by 1 base, and 20 bases separated the two germline ends. The germline V gene has CDR1 MGHRA and CDR2 YSYEKL. The CDR3 runs 19 residues. The CDR3 DNA is TGCGCCAGCAGCCTAGGAGTGGGCAGGGGAAGGTCTGGGGCCAACGTCCTGACTTTC. Its translation: CASSLGVGRGRSGANVLTF.

The chain recombines TRBV4-2 with TRBJ1-1; possible D gene TRBD1, 5 bases. Deletions cut 4 bases from V and 6 bases from J, with 9 bases between. The CDR3 has 12 amino acids. Germline V gene sequence: CDR1 LGHNA, CDR2 YNFKEQ. The CDR3 coding sequence is TGTGCCAGCAGCCCGGGGCCCCCTGAAGCTTTCTTT. Its protein is CASSPGPPEAFF.